These 28 T cell receptor beta chains came from one sample sequenced in a study of Ad26.COV2.S vaccination and SARS-CoV-2 variants. Profiling relied on immunoSEQ multiplex PCR, and the TCRdb table lists in-frame clones only, not all of them. Of hundreds of thousands of clones in the sample, 89% were seen once. As to treatment: about 20 received Ad26.COV2.S at low or high dose, single or two shots; about 5 received placebo; per-sample allocation not given. Following the first vaccine or placebo injection, samples were taken on day 63. Here the sequenced sample was peripheral blood, taken in a trial of Ad26.COV2.S vaccine versus placebo. The receptors were gathered from a person between 18 and 60 years old who received the Ad26.COV2.S COVID-19 vaccine or a placebo.

The chain couples TRBV10-3 to TRBJ2-3, with D possibly being TRBD1 or TRBD2 (7 bases each). This CDR3 has 14 amino acids. Germline CDR1 reads ENHRY; CDR2 reads SYGVKD. Trimming removed 6 bases from V and 3 bases from J, with 13 bases in between. Here the CDR3 reads CAIRGTAGTDTQYF. The CDR3 coding sequence is TGTGCCATCAGGGGGACAGCGGGAACAGATACGCAGTATTTT.

This chain joins TRBV21-1 and TRBJ2-5; TRBD2 reflects the table's D call only, with no check against the DNA. TRBV21-1 is a pseudogene segment. This CDR3 region has 11 residues. DNA of the CDR3: TGTGCCAGCGGGCGGGAAGAGACCCAGTACTTC. It specifies CASGREETQYF.

V usage is TRBV10-2 and J usage is TRBJ1-5, with TRBD1 as a possible D gene (5 bases). Trimming removed 8 bases from V and 3 bases from J, with 8 bases in between. The CDR3 is 12 residues long. CDR1 is WSHSY, CDR2 SAAADI, per germline. CDR3 nucleotides: TGCGCCAGCCGGGACCTCAATCAGCCCCAGCATTTT. This gives the protein CASRDLNQPQHF.

The rearrangement links TRBV18 to TRBJ1-5, with 7 bases aligning to TRBD1. V lost 4 bases to trimming and J lost 6 bases; unmatched junction nucleotides: 6. The V gene's germline CDR1 is KGHSH and CDR2 LQKENI. The CDR3 is 14 amino acids. CDR3 nucleotides: TGTGCCAGCTCACGAGGACAGGTTGGTCAGCCCCAGCATTTT. Translation: CASSRGQVGQPQHF.

The chain uses TRBV18 and TRBJ1-1; D possibly corresponds to TRBD1 (6 bases). This CDR3 spans 14 amino acids. Between the trimmed V and J ends, which lost 3 bases and 1 base, there was a span of 9 bases. CDR1 and CDR2 from the germline V gene are KGHSH and LQKENI. The CDR3 loop reads CASSPGHSNTEAFF. The DNA for the CDR3 is TGTGCCAGCTCACCGGGACATTCGAACACTGAAGCTTTCTTT. Looking up the rest from reference TRBV18 and TRBJ1-1 gives the full variable domain: NAGVMQNPRHLVRRRGQEARLRCSPMKGHSHVYWYRQLPEEGLKFMVYLQKENIIDESGMPKERFSAEFPKEGPSILRIQQVVRGDSAAYFCASSPGHSNTEAFFGQGTRLTVV.

V gene TRBV6-5 combines with J gene TRBJ1-4; perhaps TRBD1 as D (5 bases). The CDR3 covers 16 residues. CDR1 is MNHEY, CDR2 SVGAGI, per germline. The V and J ends lost 4 bases and 3 bases respectively, with 15 bases between them. CDR3 bases: TGTGCCAGCAGTTTGGGCAGGGAAGGGCCTAATGAAAAACTGTTTTTT. Its protein product is CASSLGREGPNEKLFF.

J is TRBJ1-2 and V is TRBV19; D remains ambiguous. Germline CDR1 reads LNHDA; CDR2 reads SQIVND (reference sequence). This CDR3 comprises 10 residues. Trimming took off 11 bases at V and 4 bases at J, with 8 bases between the two ends. The CDR3 loop is CAVAGYGYTF. In DNA, the CDR3 is TGTGCCGTGGCAGGCTATGGCTACACCTTC.

Regarding this clone: The sample contains more than one DNA sequence encoding this CDR3. The chain links TRBV6-5 to TRBJ2-7; tentatively, D is TRBD2 (5 bases). Trimming took 0 bases from V and 2 from J, leaving 8 bases between them. Germline V gene lookup returns CDR1 MNHEY and CDR2 SVGAGI. This CDR3 has 14 amino acids. The CDR3 region has the DNA TGTGCCAGCAGTTACTCCGGCGGGCCCTACGAGCAGTACTTC. It encodes CASSYSGGPYEQYF.

The chain has TRBV24-1 and TRBJ2-2; TRBD2 matches at 8 bases. Trimming removed 5 bases from V and 6 bases from J; junction bases left unmatched: 7. Per germline, CDR1 KGHDR and CDR2 SFDVKD. CDR3 length equals 15 residues. The DNA for the CDR3 is TGTGCCACCAGTGTGAGCGGGAGAATGGCCGGGGAGCTGTTTTTT. Amino acid sequence: CATSVSGRMAGELFF.

This rearrangement joins TRBV10-3 to TRBJ2-7; 7 positions agree with TRBD1. CDR1 and CDR2 from the germline V gene are ENHRY and SYGVKD. The CDR3 runs to 15 residues. Trimming took 6 bases from V and 0 from J; bases not matched to a gene: 8. The CDR3 reads CAISAEGAGSYEQYF. CDR3 nucleotide sequence: TGTGCCATCAGCGCCGAGGGGGCAGGCTCCTACGAGCAGTACTTC.

V gene TRBV9 combines with J gene TRBJ1-2; maybe TRBD1 (5 bases). This CDR3 has 12 residues. CDR1 and CDR2 (germline): SGDLS, YYNGEE. The V and J ends lost 4 bases and 10 bases respectively, with 14 bases between them. The CDR3 DNA is TGTGCCAGCAGCCCACCCGGGGGGATCTACACCTTC. Translated: CASSPPGGIYTF. The full variable domain, rest sourced from reference TRBV9 and TRBJ1-2, is DSGVTQTPKHLITATGQRVTLRCSPRSGDLSVYWYQQSLDQGLQFLIQYYNGEERAKGNILERFSAQQFPDLHSELNLSSLELGDSALYFCASSPPGGIYTFGSGTRLTVV.

This clone was seen a handful of times. V usage is TRBV30 and J usage is TRBJ1-5; D not certain. V lost 2 bases, J lost 2 bases, and 13 bases lay in between. The CDR3 runs to 15 residues. Germline values: CDR1 GTSNPN, CDR2 SVGIG (reference sequence). CDR3 in DNA: TGTGCCTGGAGTTCTGGAGGATATGGCAATCAGCCCCAGCATTTT. Translating gives CAWSSGGYGNQPQHF.

The chain is built from TRBV6-1 and TRBJ1-2; D ambiguous. The V end lost 2 bases, the J end lost 7 bases, and 17 bases lay between the germline ends. Germline CDR1 is MNHNS and CDR2 is SASEGT. The length of the CDR3 is 15 residues. CDR3 sequence: CASSEPHSALRGYTF. In DNA form, the CDR3 reads TGTGCCAGCAGTGAACCCCATTCGGCGCTCCGTGGCTACACCTTC.

This clone has a handful of counts. The V call is TRBV29-1, the J call TRBJ1-2; D possibly corresponds to TRBD1 (5 bases). This CDR3 comprises 14 residues. V was trimmed by 4 bases and J by 0 bases, leaving 12 bases between them. Germline values: CDR1 SQVTM, CDR2 ANQGSEA. For the CDR3, the DNA is TGCAGCGTTGTCGGACAAGGAGCTAACTATGGCTACACCTTC. It translates to CSVVGQGANYGYTF.

The count of this clone is one. This chain links TRBV5-8 with TRBJ1-1; a weak D match, TRBD1 (6 bases). V shed 5 bases and J shed 11 bases, with 13 bases lying between them. The CDR3 is 11 residues long. Germline CDR1 reads SGHTS; CDR2 reads YDEGEE. CDR3 sequence (DNA): TGTGCCAGCAGGCAGGGGAGACGCGCTTTCTTT. This sequence encodes CASRQGRRAFF.

In DNA, the CDR3 is TGTGCCAGCAGCCTGGGACTAGCGGCCTCTGGGGCCAACGTCCTGACTTTC. Its translation is CASSLGLAASGANVLTF. The chain combines TRBV7-2 with TRBJ2-6, with 11 bases fitting TRBD2. The V segment lost 5 bases and the J segment 0 bases; nucleotides outside the gene matches: 3. This CDR3 is built from 17 residues. Germline loops: CDR1 SGHTA, CDR2 FQGNSA.

The rearrangement links TRBV18 to TRBJ2-5; no definite D call. CDR1 and CDR2 (germline): KGHSH, LQKENI. CDR3 length: 13 residues. Deletions cut 2 bases from V and 2 bases from J, with 6 bases between. CDR3 in amino acids: CASSPDEQETQYF. The CDR3 DNA is TGTGCCAGCTCACCAGACGAACAAGAGACCCAGTACTTC.

This sequence joins TRBV10-3 and TRBJ2-3; no clear D. With 3 bases removed from V and 3 bases from J, the gap between germline ends came to 16 bases. Per germline, CDR1 ENHRY and CDR2 SYGVKD. The CDR3 spans 16 residues. The CDR3 is CAISEGSSGPTDTQYF. CDR3 DNA sequence: TGTGCCATCAGTGAAGGGTCTAGTGGTCCTACAGATACGCAGTATTTT.

By its share, this clone is medium-sized. The V gene is TRBV5-4, the J gene TRBJ1-1; D not certain. Germline CDR1 SGHNT, CDR2 YYREEE (reference sequence). With 4 bases removed from V and 5 bases from J, the gap between germline ends came to 15 bases. This CDR3 is built from 14 residues. The CDR3 sequence: CASSDAGFGTEAFF. Written as DNA, the CDR3 is TGTGCCAGCAGCGATGCGGGTTTTGGGACTGAAGCTTTCTTT. The full variable domain, completed using reference TRBV5-4 and TRBJ1-1, is ETGVTQSPTHLIKTRGQQVTLRCSSQSGHNTVSWYQQALGQGPQFIFQYYREEENGRGNFPPRFSGLQFPNYSSELNVNALELDDSALYLCASSDAGFGTEAFFGQGTRLTVV.

Concerning this clone: The same CDR3 can be traced to other DNA sequences in this sample. The chain employs TRBV7-2 and TRBJ2-5; D unresolved. Germline V CDR1 and CDR2: SGHTA, FQGNSA. The CDR3 has 14 amino acids. The ends were cut back, 5 bases at V and 5 bases at J, with 15 bases in the middle. The CDR3 sequence: CASSPRGSAETQYF. CDR3 DNA: TGTGCCAGCAGCCCCCGAGGTTCGGCGGAGACCCAGTACTTC.

This rearrangement joins TRBV18 to TRBJ2-6; D is undetermined. The germline CDR1 and CDR2 sequences are KGHSH and LQKENI. The CDR3 is 15 residues long. Between the trimmed V and J ends, which lost 8 bases and 0 bases, there was a span of 11 bases. The CDR3: CASGNSSSGANVLTF. CDR3 sequence (DNA): TGTGCCAGCGGGAACTCATCCTCTGGGGCCAACGTCCTGACTTTC.

This chain uses TRBV2 with TRBJ2-7; D uncertain. Trimming took 7 bases from V and 3 from J, leaving 13 bases between them. CDR1 is SNHLY and CDR2 is FYNNEI in the germline V gene. The CDR3 runs to 13 residues. The CDR3 region has the DNA TGTGCCAGCACCGGGCCTACGGTCTACGAGCAGTACTTC. Protein product: CASTGPTVYEQYF.

Remarks on this clone: The sample carries other DNA sequences with the same CDR3. V and J are TRBV24-1 and TRBJ2-5; 9 bases match TRBD1. V gave up 5 bases and J gave up 3 bases; unmatched junction bases: 0. This CDR3 has 13 amino acids. The V gene's germline CDR1 is KGHDR and CDR2 SFDVKD. CDR3 residues: CATSGTGEETQYF. CDR3 nucleotides: TGTGCCACCAGTGGGACAGGGGAAGAGACCCAGTACTTC.

The chain joins TRBV6-2 or TRBV6-3 to TRBJ1-2; D is undetermined. From germline, CDR1 is MNHEY and CDR2 SVGEGT. V was pared by 6 bases and J by 4 bases, with 12 bases between. There are 13 residues in the CDR3. CDR3 in amino acids: CASSLSISYGYTF. CDR3 DNA sequence: TGTGCCAGCAGCTTAAGTATCTCCTATGGCTACACCTTC.

The V gene is TRBV10-3, the J gene TRBJ2-1, with D uncertain. The germline V gene encodes CDR1 ENHRY and CDR2 SYGVKD. Trimming removed 4 bases from V and 7 bases from J, with 8 bases in between. The CDR3 length is 12 residues. The CDR3: CAISVAQNEQFF. The CDR3 nucleotides read TGTGCCATCAGTGTAGCACAAAATGAGCAGTTCTTC.

CDR3 residues: CASTLVLGVEQYF. The CDR3 coding sequence is TGTGCCAGCACCCTAGTCCTCGGAGTAGAGCAGTACTTC. The J gene is TRBJ2-7, the V gene TRBV2; D unresolved. V lost 7 bases to trimming and J lost 7 bases, with 17 bases between them. The CDR3 is made up of 13 amino acids. CDR1 and CDR2 from the germline V gene are SNHLY and FYNNEI.

This clone was counted only a few times. This chain connects TRBV6-6 to TRBJ1-5; 7 nucleotides agree with TRBD1. The CDR3 is 16 residues long. The V gene end was trimmed by 5 bases and the J gene end by 0 bases; junction bases not matched to a gene: 7. Germline CDR1 and CDR2: MNHNY and SVGAGI (reference sequence). This CDR3 is CASSRYTGDSNQPQHF. CDR3 nucleotide sequence: TGTGCCAGCAGTCGATATACAGGGGATAGCAATCAGCCCCAGCATTTT.

The J gene is TRBJ1-4, the V gene TRBV6-6, with D possibly being TRBD1 (5 bases). V was pared by 7 bases and J by 0 bases, with 15 bases between. The CDR3 is 16 amino acids. CDR1 MNHNY and CDR2 SVGAGI come from the germline V gene (reference sequence). The DNA for the CDR3 is TGTGCCAGCACCTCACGCAGGGAAACAACTAATGAAAAACTGTTTTTT. Translating gives CASTSRRETTNEKLFF.